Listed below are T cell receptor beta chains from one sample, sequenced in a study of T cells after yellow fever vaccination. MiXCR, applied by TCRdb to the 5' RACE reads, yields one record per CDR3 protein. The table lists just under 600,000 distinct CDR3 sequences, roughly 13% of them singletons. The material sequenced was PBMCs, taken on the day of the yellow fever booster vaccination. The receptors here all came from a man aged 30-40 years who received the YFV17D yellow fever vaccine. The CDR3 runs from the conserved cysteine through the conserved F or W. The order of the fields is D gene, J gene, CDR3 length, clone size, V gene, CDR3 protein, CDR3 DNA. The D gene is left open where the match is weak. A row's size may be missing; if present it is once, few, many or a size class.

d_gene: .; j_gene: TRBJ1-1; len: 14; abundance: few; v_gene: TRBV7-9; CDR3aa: CASSLAPGTTEAFF; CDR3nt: TGTGCCAGCAGCTTAGCCCCCGGGACCACTGAAGCTTTCTTT
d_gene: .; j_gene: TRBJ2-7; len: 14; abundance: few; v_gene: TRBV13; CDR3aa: CASSLSRSSYEQYF; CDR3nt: TGTGCCAGCAGCTTAAGTCGCAGCTCCTACGAGCAGTACTTC
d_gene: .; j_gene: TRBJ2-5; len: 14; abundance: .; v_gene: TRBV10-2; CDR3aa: CASSGGEYQETQYF; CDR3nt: TGCGCCAGCAGTGGGGGAGAATACCAAGAGACCCAGTACTTC
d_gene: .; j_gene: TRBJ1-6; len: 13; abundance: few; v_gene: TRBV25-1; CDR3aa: CASMGFENSPLHF; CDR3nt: TGTGCCAGCATGGGTTTTGAGAATTCACCCCTCCACTTT
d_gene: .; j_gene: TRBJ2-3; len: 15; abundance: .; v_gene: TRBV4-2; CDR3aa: CASSQERRGTDTQYF; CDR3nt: TGTGCCAGCAGCCAAGAACGGCGGGGCACAGATACGCAGTATTTT
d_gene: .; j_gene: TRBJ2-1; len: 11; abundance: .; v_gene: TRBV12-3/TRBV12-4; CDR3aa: CASSGSDEQFF; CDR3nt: TGTGCCAGCAGTGGGTCGGATGAGCAGTTCTTC
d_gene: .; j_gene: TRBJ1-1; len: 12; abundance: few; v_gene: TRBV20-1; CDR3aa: CSARAGDTEAFF; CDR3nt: TGCAGTGCTAGGGCAGGGGACACTGAAGCTTTCTTT
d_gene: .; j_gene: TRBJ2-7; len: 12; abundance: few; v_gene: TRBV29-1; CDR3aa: CSVDGGGYEQYF; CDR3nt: TGCAGCGTGGACGGTGGGGGCTACGAGCAGTACTTC
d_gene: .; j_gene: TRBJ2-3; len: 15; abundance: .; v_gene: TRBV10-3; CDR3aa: CAIATGATSTDTQYF; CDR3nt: TGTGCCATCGCTACAGGAGCTACTAGCACAGATACGCAGTATTTT
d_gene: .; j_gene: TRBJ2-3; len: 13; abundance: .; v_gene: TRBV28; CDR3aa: CAGNRDRTDTQYF; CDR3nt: TGTGCCGGGAACAGGGATAGGACAGATACGCAGTATTTT
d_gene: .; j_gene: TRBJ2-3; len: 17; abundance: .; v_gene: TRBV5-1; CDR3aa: CASSLVDTQRRTDTQYF; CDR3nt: TGCGCCAGCAGCTTGGTGGACACCCAAAGACGCACAGATACGCAGTATTTT
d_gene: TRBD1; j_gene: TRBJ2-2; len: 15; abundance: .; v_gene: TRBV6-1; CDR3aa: CAIKTRDRGPGELFF; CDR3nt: TGTGCCATAAAAACCCGGGACAGGGGGCCCGGGGAGCTGTTTTTT
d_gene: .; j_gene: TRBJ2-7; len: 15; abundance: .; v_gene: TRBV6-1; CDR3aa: CASKTRAGGQSEQYF; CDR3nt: TGTGCCAGTAAAACCCGGGCGGGTGGACAGTCCGAGCAGTACTTC
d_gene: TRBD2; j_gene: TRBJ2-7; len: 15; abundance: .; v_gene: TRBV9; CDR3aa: CASSVESGIAYEQYF; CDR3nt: TGTGCCAGCAGCGTAGAAAGCGGGATAGCCTACGAGCAGTACTTC
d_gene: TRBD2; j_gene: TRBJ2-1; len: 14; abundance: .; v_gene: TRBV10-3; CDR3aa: CAITASSGGSEQFF; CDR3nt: TGTGCCATCACCGCCTCTAGCGGGGGGAGTGAGCAGTTCTTC
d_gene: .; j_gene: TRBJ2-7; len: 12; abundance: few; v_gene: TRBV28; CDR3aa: CASNEGREQQYF; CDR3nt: TGTGCCAGCAACGAGGGCAGGGAACAGCAGTACTTC
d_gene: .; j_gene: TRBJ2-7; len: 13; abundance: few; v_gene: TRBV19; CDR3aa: CASSGRGHYEQYF; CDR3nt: TGTGCCAGTAGTGGGCGGGGGCACTACGAGCAGTACTTC
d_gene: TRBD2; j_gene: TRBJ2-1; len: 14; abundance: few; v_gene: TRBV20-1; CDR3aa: CSANKRDSYNEQFF; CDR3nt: TGCAGTGCTAATAAGCGGGACTCCTACAATGAGCAGTTCTTC
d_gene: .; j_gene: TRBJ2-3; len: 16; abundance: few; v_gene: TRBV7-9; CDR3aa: CASSLAHGEEADTQYF; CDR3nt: TGTGCCAGCAGCTTAGCGCATGGGGAGGAAGCAGATACGCAGTATTTT
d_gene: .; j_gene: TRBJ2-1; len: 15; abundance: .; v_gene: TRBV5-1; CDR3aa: CASSLRGAGYNEQFF; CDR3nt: TGCGCCAGCAGCCTAAGGGGAGCCGGTTACAATGAGCAGTTCTTC
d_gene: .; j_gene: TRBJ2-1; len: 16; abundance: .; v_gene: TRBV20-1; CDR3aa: CSAGPLRGRSYNEQFF; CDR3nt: TGCAGTGCAGGCCCGCTCAGGGGCCGCTCCTACAATGAGCAGTTCTTC
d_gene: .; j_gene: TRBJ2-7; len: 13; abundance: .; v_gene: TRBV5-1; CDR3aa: CASSLEQGYEQYF; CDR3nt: TGCGCCAGCAGCTTGGAACAGGGCTACGAGCAGTACTTC
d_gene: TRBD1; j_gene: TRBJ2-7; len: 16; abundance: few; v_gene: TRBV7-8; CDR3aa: CAIQKITGTGRYEQYF; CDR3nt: TGTGCCATCCAAAAAATCACCGGGACAGGGCGGTACGAGCAGTACTTC
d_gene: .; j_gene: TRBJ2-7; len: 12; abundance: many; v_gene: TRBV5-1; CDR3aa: CASSLNRDEQYF; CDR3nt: TGCGCCAGCAGCTTGAACAGGGACGAGCAGTACTTC
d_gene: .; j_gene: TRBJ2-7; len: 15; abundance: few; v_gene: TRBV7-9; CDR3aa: CASSRRDGGHYEQYF; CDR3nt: TGTGCCAGCAGCCGCCGGGACGGAGGTCACTACGAGCAGTACTTC
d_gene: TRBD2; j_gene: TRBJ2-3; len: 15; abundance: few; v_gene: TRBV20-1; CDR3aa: CSALAGVPFTDTQYF; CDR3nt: TGCAGTGCTTTAGCGGGAGTGCCTTTCACAGATACGCAGTATTTT
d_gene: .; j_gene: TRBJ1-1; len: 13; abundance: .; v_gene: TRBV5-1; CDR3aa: CASSVDTNTEAFF; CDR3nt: TGCGCCAGCAGCGTCGACACGAACACTGAAGCTTTCTTT
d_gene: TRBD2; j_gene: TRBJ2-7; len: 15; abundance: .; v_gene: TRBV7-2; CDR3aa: CASSLEFGGAYEQYF; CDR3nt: TGTGCCAGCAGCTTAGAGTTCGGGGGGGCCTACGAGCAGTACTTC
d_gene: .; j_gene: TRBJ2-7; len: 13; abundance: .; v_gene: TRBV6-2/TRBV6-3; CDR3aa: CASSLTANYEQYF; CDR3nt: TGTGCCAGCAGCTTGACAGCTAATTACGAGCAGTACTTC
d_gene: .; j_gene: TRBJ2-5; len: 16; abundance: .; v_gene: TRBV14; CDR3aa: CASSPFPPQGLETQYF; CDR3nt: TGTGCCAGCAGCCCATTTCCCCCCCAGGGGTTGGAGACCCAGTACTTC
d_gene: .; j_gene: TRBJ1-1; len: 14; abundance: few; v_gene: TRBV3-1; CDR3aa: CASSQEVGVTEAFF; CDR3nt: TGTGCCAGCAGCCAAGAGGTAGGGGTGACTGAAGCTTTCTTT
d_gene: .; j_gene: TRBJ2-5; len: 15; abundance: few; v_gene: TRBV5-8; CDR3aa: CASSLRRVSKETQYF; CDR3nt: TGTGCCAGCAGCTTGCGGCGGGTTTCAAAGGAGACCCAGTACTTC
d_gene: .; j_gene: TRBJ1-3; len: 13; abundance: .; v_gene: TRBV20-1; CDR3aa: CSARGTPGNTIYF; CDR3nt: TGCAGTGCTAGAGGGACGCCTGGAAACACCATATATTTT
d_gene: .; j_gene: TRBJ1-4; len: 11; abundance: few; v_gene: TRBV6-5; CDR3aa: CASKEYEKLFF; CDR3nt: TGTGCCAGCAAGGAGTACGAAAAACTGTTTTTT
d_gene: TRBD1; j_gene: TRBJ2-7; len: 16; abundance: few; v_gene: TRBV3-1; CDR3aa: CASSTTSGTGLYEQYF; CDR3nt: TGTGCCAGCAGTACTACGTCCGGGACAGGGCTATACGAGCAGTACTTC
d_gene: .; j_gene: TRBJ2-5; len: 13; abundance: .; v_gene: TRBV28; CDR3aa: CASSLRRQETQYF; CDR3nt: TGTGCCAGCAGTTTACGGCGACAAGAGACCCAGTACTTC
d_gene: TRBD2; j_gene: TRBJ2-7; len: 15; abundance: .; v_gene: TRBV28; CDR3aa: CASTLAGPASYEQYF; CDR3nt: TGTGCCAGCACCCTAGCGGGACCGGCATCCTACGAGCAGTACTTC
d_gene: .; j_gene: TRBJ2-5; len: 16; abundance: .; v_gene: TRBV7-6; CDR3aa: CASSPFPGVNQETQYF; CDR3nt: TGTGCCAGCAGTCCTTTCCCGGGGGTGAACCAAGAGACCCAGTACTTC
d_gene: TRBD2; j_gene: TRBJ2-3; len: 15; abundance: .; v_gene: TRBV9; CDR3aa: CASSGSGVSTDTQYF; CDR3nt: TGTGCCAGCAGCGGTAGCGGGGTTAGCACAGATACGCAGTATTTT
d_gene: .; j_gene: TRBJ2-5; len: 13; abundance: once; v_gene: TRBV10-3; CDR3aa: CAISPGQKETQYF; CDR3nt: TGTGCCATCAGTCCGGGACAAAAGGAGACCCAGTACTTC
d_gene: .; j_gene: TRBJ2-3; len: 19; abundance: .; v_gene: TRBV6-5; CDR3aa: CASSYVGRPQKGNTDTQYF; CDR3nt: TGTGCCAGCAGTTACGTCGGCAGGCCCCAGAAGGGGAACACAGATACGCAGTATTTT
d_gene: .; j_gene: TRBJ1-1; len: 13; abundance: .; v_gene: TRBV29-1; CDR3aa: CSVGPGGNTEAFF; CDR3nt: TGCAGCGTTGGACCTGGCGGGAACACTGAAGCTTTCTTT
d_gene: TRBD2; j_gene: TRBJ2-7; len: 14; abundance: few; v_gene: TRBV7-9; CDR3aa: CASSLAGGPNEQYF; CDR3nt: TGTGCCAGCAGCTTAGCGGGAGGGCCGAACGAGCAGTACTTC
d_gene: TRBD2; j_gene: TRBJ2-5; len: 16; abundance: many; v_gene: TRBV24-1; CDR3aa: CATSDPLAGGKETQYF; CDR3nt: TGTGCCACCAGTGATCCACTAGCGGGAGGGAAAGAGACCCAGTACTTC
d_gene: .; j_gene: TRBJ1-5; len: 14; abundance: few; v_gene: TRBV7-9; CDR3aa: CASSLLGAAQPQHF; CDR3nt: TGTGCCAGCAGCTTACTGGGGGCGGCACAGCCCCAGCATTTT
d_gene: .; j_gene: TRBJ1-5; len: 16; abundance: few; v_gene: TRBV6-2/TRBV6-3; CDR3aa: CASTLYPGNGNQPQHF; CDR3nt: TGTGCCAGCACACTTTACCCAGGGAATGGCAATCAGCCCCAGCATTTT
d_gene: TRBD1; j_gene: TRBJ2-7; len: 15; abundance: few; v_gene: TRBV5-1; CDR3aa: CASSLWGQGRDEQYF; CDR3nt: TGCGCCAGCAGCTTGTGGGGACAGGGTAGAGACGAGCAGTACTTC
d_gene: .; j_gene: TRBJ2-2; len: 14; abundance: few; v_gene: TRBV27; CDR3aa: CASSLSLASGELFF; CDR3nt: TGTGCCAGCAGTTTATCACTAGCTTCCGGGGAGCTGTTTTTT
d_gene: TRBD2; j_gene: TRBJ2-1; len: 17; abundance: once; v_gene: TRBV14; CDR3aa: CASSQDIGTSGSDEQFF; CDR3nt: TGTGCCAGCAGCCAAGATATAGGGACTAGCGGGAGTGATGAGCAGTTCTTC
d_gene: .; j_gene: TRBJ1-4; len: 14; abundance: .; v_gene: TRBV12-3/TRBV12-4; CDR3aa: CASRPGATNEKLFF; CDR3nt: TGTGCCAGCAGACCGGGAGCAACTAATGAAAAACTGTTTTTT
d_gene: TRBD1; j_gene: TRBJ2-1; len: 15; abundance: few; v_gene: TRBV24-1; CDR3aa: CATSPTGTAYNEQFF; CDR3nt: TGTGCCACCAGCCCCACCGGGACAGCCTACAATGAGCAGTTCTTC
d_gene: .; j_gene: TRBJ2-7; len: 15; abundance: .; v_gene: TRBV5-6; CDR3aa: CASSLTKRASYEQYF; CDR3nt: TGTGCCAGCAGCTTGACTAAAAGAGCTTCATACGAGCAGTACTTC
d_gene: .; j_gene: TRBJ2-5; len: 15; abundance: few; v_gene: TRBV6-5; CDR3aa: CASSYSRAGSGTQYF; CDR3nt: TGTGCCAGCAGTTACTCGAGGGCCGGGTCGGGGACCCAGTACTTC
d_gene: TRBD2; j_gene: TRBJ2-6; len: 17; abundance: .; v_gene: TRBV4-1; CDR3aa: CASSQDRGTTGANVLTF; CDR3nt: TGCGCCAGCAGCCAAGATCGGGGGACTACTGGGGCCAACGTCCTGACTTTC
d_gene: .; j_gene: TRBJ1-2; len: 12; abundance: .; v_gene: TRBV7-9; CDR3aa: CASSLDIGGYTF; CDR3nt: TGTGCCAGCAGCTTAGACATTGGTGGCTACACCTTC
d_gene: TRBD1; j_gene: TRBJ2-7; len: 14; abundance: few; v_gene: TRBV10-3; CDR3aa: CAITQTGGDSEQYF; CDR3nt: TGTGCCATCACTCAGACAGGTGGGGACAGCGAGCAGTACTTC